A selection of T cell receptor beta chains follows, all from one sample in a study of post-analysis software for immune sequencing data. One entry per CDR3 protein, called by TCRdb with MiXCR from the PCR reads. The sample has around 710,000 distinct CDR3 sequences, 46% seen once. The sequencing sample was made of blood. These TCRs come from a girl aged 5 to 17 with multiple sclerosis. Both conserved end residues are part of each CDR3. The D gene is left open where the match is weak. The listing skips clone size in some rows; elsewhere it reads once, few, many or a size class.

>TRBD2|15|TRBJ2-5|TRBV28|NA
CASSWTSGHQETQYF
TGTGCCAGCAGTTGGACTAGCGGGCACCAAGAGACCCAGTACTTC
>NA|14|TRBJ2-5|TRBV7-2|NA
CASSSTAPQETQYF
TGTGCCAGCAGCTCCACAGCGCCCCAAGAGACCCAGTACTTC
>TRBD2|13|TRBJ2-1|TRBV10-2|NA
CASRPGLAREQFF
TGCGCCAGCAGACCGGGACTAGCGAGAGAGCAGTTCTTC
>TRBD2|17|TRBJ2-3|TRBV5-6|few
CASSLAGGPGGTDTQYF
TGTGCCAGCAGCCTAGCGGGAGGTCCAGGGGGCACAGATACGCAGTATTTT
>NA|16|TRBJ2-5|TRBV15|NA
CATSRDVAETQETQYF
TGTGCCACCAGCAGAGATGTTGCGGAGACGCAAGAGACCCAGTACTTC
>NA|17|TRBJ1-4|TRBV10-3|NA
CAITNTAGERDKEKLFF
TGTGCCATCACCAATACAGCGGGGGAGCGAGATAAAGAAAAACTGTTTTTT
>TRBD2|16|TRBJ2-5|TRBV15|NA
CATSREGTSGRETQYF
TGTGCCACCAGCAGAGAAGGGACTAGCGGGAGGGAGACCCAGTACTTC
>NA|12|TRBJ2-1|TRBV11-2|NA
CASSLNPPEQFF
TGTGCCAGCAGCTTAAATCCACCCGAGCAGTTCTTC
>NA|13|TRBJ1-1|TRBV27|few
CASSFPGNTEAFF
TGTGCCAGCAGTTTTCCCGGGAACACTGAAGCTTTCTTT
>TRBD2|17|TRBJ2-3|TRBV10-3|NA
CATQEREGSPSTDTQYF
TGTGCCACCCAGGAGCGGGAGGGTTCTCCCTCCACAGATACGCAGTATTTT
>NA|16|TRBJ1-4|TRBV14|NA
CASSQDPGGSNEKLFF
TGTGCCAGCAGCCAAGATCCCGGGGGCTCTAATGAAAAACTGTTTTTT
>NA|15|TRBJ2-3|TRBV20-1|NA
CSAHRAVLLTDTQYF
TGCAGTGCCCACAGGGCCGTTCTACTTACAGATACGCAGTATTTT
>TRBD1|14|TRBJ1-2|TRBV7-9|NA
CASSSQTGGFGYTF
TGTGCCAGCAGTTCGCAAACAGGGGGTTTTGGCTACACCTTC
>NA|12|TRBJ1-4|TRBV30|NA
CAWRSSREKLFF
TGTGCCTGGAGGTCTTCTAGAGAAAAACTGTTTTTT
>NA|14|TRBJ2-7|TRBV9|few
CASSTGTASYEQYF
TGTGCCAGCAGCACCGGGACGGCTTCATACGAGCAGTACTTC
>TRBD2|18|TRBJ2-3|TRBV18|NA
CANSPRASGRASTDTQYF
TGTGCCAACTCACCACGGGCTAGCGGGAGGGCTAGCACAGATACGCAGTATTTT
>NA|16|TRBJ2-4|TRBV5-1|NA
CASSLAGPIAKNIQYF
TGCGCCAGCAGCTTGGCGGGGCCTATAGCCAAAAACATTCAGTACTTC
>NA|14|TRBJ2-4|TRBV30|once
CAWSVGERVNIQYF
TGTGCCTGGAGTGTAGGTGAACGAGTAAACATTCAGTACTTC
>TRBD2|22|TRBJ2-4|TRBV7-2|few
CASSLPGLAGAGSGGVKNIQYF
TGTGCCAGCAGCCTACCGGGACTAGCGGGAGCGGGAAGCGGAGGCGTCAAAAACATTCAGTACTTC
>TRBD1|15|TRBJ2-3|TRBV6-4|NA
CASRPTGGASDTQYF
TGTGCCAGCAGACCCACAGGGGGCGCATCGGATACGCAGTATTTT
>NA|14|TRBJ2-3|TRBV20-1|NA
CLSFRAGGTDTQYF
TGCCTCTCGTTTCGGGCAGGGGGCACAGATACGCAGTATTTT
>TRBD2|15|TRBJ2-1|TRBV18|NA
CASSPASGSYNEQFF
TGTGCCAGCTCGCCAGCTAGCGGGAGTTACAATGAGCAGTTCTTC
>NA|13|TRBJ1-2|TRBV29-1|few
CSVEIAGNYGYTF
TGCAGCGTTGAGATAGCAGGGAACTATGGCTACACCTTC
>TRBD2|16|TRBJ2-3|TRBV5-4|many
CASSLGLAGPTDTQYF
TGTGCCAGCAGCTTGGGATTAGCGGGACCCACAGATACGCAGTATTTT
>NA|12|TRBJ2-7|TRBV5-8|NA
CACSPVTEEQYF
TGTGCCTGCAGCCCCGTAACGGAGGAGCAGTACTTC
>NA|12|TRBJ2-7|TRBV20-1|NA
CSAFRAAYEQYF
TGCAGTGCCTTTCGGGCCGCGTACGAGCAGTACTTC
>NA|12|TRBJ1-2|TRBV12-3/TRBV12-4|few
CASSRAGDGYTF
TGTGCCAGCAGTCGGGCGGGGGATGGCTACACCTTC
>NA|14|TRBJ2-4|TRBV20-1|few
CSARVRSAPWEQYF
TGCAGTGCTAGAGTGAGGAGTGCCCCCTGGGAGCAGTACTTC
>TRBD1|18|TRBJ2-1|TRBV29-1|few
CSVEDASTGDLFYNEQFF
TGCAGCGTTGAAGACGCCTCGACAGGGGACTTGTTCTACAATGAGCAGTTCTTC
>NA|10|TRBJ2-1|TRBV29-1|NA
CSGGHNEQFF
TGCAGCGGGGGTCACAATGAGCAGTTCTTC
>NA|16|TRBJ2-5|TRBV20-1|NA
CSARVDPGGVQKTQYF
TGCAGTGCTAGAGTTGATCCGGGCGGGGTACAAAAGACCCAGTACTTC
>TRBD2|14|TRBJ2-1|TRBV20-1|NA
CSASFGRAGNEQFF
TGCAGTGCTAGCTTCGGGAGGGCCGGCAATGAGCAGTTCTTC
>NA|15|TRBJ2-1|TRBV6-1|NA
CASSEISPSYNEQFF
TGTGCCAGCAGTGAAATTAGCCCCTCCTACAATGAGCAGTTCTTC
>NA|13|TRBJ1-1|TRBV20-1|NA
CSARPPRNTEAFF
TGCAGTGCTAGACCCCCCAGGAACACTGAAGCTTTCTTT
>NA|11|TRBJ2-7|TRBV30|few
CAWTRLGIQYF
TGTGCCTGGACCAGACTGGGGATTCAGTACTTC
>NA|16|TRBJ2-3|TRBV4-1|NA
CASSQTPGPYTDTQYF
TGCGCCAGCAGCCAAACCCCGGGACCCTACACAGATACGCAGTATTTT
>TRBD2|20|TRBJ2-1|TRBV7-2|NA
CASSLPGLGQSLSGHNEQFF
TGTGCCAGCAGCTTACCGGGACTAGGTCAAAGCCTATCGGGCCACAATGAGCAGTTCTTC
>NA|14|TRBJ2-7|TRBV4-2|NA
CASSQDPDRYEQYF
TGTGCCAGCAGCCAAGATCCCGACAGGTACGAGCAGTACTTC
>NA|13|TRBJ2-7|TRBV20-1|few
CSAKGTTSYEQYF
TGCAGTGCCAAAGGGACAACCTCCTACGAGCAGTACTTC
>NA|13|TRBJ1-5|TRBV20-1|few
CSTTQGVDQPQHF
TGCAGTACTACGCAGGGTGTGGATCAGCCCCAGCATTTT
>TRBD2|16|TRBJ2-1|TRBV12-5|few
CASGPPSGSSYNEQFF
TGTGCTAGTGGACCTCCTAGCGGGAGCTCCTACAATGAGCAGTTCTTC
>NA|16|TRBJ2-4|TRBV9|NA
CASSVDVGGTKNIQYF
TGTGCCAGCAGCGTAGACGTAGGGGGGACCAAAAACATTCAGTACTTC
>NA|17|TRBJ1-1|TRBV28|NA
CASSPGPFSTPNTEAFF
TGTGCCAGCAGTCCGGGGCCCTTTTCCACGCCCAACACTGAAGCTTTCTTT
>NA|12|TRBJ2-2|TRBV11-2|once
CASSLDGGELFF
TGTGCCAGCAGCTTAGATGGTGGGGAGCTGTTTTTT
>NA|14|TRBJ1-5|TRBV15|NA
CATSGGGRHQPQHF
TGTGCCACCAGCGGGGGGGGGAGACATCAGCCCCAGCATTTT
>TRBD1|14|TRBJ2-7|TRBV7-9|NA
CASSKPGGMYEQYF
TGTGCCAGCAGTAAACCAGGGGGCATGTACGAGCAGTACTTC
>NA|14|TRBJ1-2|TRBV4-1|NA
CASSQESSPYGYTF
TGCGCCAGCAGCCAAGAGTCCAGTCCCTATGGCTACACCTTC
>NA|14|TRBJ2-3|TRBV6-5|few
CASSYSTEMDTQYF
TGTGCCAGCAGTTACTCGACTGAGATGGATACGCAGTATTTT
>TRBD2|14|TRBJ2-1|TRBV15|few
CATSSGLVNNEQFF
TGTGCCACCAGCAGCGGACTAGTGAACAATGAGCAGTTCTTC
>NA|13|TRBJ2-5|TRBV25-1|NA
CASSVPGWETQYF
TGTGCCAGCAGTGTTCCAGGGTGGGAGACCCAGTACTTC
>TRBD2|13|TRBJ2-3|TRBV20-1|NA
CSARVAGGDTQYF
TGCAGTGCTAGAGTCGCGGGAGGGGATACGCAGTATTTT
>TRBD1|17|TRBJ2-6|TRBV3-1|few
CASSSSLRGLAANVLTF
TGTGCCAGCAGCTCTTCTCTGAGGGGGCTGGCTGCCAACGTCCTGACTTTC
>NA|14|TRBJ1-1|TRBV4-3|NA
CASSQEARNTEAFF
TGCGCCAGCAGCCAAGAAGCCCGGAACACTGAAGCTTTCTTT
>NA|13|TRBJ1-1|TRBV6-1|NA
CASSDWGGTEAFF
TGTGCCAGCAGTGACTGGGGGGGCACTGAAGCTTTCTTT
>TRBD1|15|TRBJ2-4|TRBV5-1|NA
CASSLDRGWEDIQYF
TGCGCCAGCAGCTTGGACAGGGGGTGGGAGGACATTCAGTACTTC
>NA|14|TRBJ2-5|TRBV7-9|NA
CASSFMAQGETQYF
TGTGCCAGCAGCTTTATGGCCCAGGGAGAGACCCAGTACTTC
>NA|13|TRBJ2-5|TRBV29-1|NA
CSAVGEYEETQYF
TGCAGCGCCGTCGGGGAGTATGAAGAGACCCAGTACTTC
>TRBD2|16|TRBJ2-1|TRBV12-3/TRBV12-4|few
CASSTPFAGGPNEQFF
TGTGCCAGCAGTACGCCTTTCGCGGGGGGCCCCAATGAGCAGTTCTTC